This record covers a single TCR beta chain. What it binds is not known. In the original processing: In the immunoSEQ data, sequences were junction-only and lacked quality scores, so filtering differed. Sequencing was performed with immunoSEQ multiplex PCR; in TCRdb, only in-frame clones are kept and a portion is missing. The V and J calls and clone size come from that table; D and trimming were worked out from the DNA. This sample has about 1.1 million clones, with approximately 80% found just once. Germline assignment: CDR1 SGHNT and CDR2 YENEEA. Trimming removed 3 bases at V and 8 bases at J, with 12 bases between. The CDR3 spans 13 residues. This sample is part of a study of shared clonotypes between healthy human individuals. About the research overall: CD4 naive and memory got three plates each, CD8 naive two, CD8 memory one. Regarding the study as a whole: Shared clonotypes: roughly 5% naive CD4, under 4% naive CD8, roughly 2.2% memory CD4, approximately 0.4% memory CD8.

Sequencing was carried out using memory CD4+ T cells from PBMCs. Subset noted: CD45RA-negative fraction. This TCR was recovered from a man younger than 30 in good health. Some clones in this sample may be carry-over from other donors' samples. The rearrangement uses TRBV11-3 and TRBJ2-3; D possibly matches TRBD1 or TRBD2 (6 bases each). The CDR3 sequence is CASSLIEGGTQYF. In DNA form, the CDR3 reads TGTGCCAGCAGCTTGATCGAGGGGGGTACGCAGTATTTT.